Below, 19 T cell receptor beta chains from the same sample are listed, as sequenced in a study of blood T cell repertoires in COVID-19. Profiled with immunoSEQ multiplex PCR; TCRdb holds only in-frame clones, not every one. The data show 270,000 or so clones, with around 90% seen just once and 2% to 2.5% held by the top ten. The sequencing input was PBMCs or T cells enriched from blood (not recorded which). The receptors derive from a woman between 35 and 50 years old with acute COVID-19.

The CDR3 DNA is TGCGCCAGCAGCCAAGATGGGGGCGTAGCGGGAGGCGAGCAGTACTTC. It codes for CASSQDGGVAGGEQYF. The chain joins TRBV4-3 to TRBJ2-7; TRBD2 aligns across 10 bases. CDR3 size: 16 residues. Trimming cost V 0 bases and J 6 bases; bases outside gene matches: 8. Per the germline V gene, CDR1 is LGHNA and CDR2 is YSLEER.

The V call is TRBV2, the J call TRBJ1-2; tentative D call: TRBD1 (6 bases). Trimming took off 0 bases at V and 7 bases at J, with 21 bases between the two ends. The CDR3 totals 17 residues. Germline V gene data show CDR1 as SNHLY and CDR2 as FYNNEI. The CDR3 coding sequence is TGTGCCAGCAGTGAAGCGCCATTGGCAGGGGTGGGGTCTGGCTACACCTTC. Translating gives CASSEAPLAGVGSGYTF.

The chain employs TRBV19 and TRBJ1-1; 7 nucleotides agree with TRBD1. The trim removed 7 bases at V and 3 bases at J, leaving 8 bases unmatched. This CDR3 has 14 residues. From germline, CDR1 is LNHDA and CDR2 SQIVND (reference sequence). The DNA of the CDR3 is TGTGCCAGTAAGAACAGGGGCATGGACACTGAAGCTTTCTTT. Translation: CASKNRGMDTEAFF. The whole variable domain, remainder taken from reference TRBV19 and TRBJ1-1, is DGGITQSPKYLFRKEGQNVTLSCEQNLNHDAMYWYRQDPGQGLRLIYYSQIVNDFQKGDIAEGYSVSREKKESFPLTVTSAQKNPTAFYLCASKNRGMDTEAFFGQGTRLTVV.

V gene TRBV14 combines with J gene TRBJ2-7, with 8 bases identical to TRBD1. Germline loops: CDR1 SGHDN, CDR2 FVKESK. Losses at the gene ends were 7 bases for V and 3 bases for J; bases not matched to a gene: 8. This CDR3 has 14 residues. CDR3 sequence: CASNHQGANYEQYF. As DNA, the CDR3 is TGTGCCAGCAATCACCAGGGGGCCAACTACGAGCAGTACTTC.

In the case of this clone: Within the sample, other DNA sequences also encode this same CDR3. The chain employs TRBV28 and TRBJ1-2; 7 bases line up with TRBD1. The CDR3 loop spans 13 amino acids. V was pared by 6 bases and J by 4 bases, with 5 bases of the junction left unmatched. CDR1 and CDR2 (germline): MDHEN, SYDVKM. The CDR3 region is CASSLQGSYGYTF. DNA for the CDR3: TGTGCCAGCAGCCTACAGGGGTCCTATGGCTACACCTTC.

The rearrangement joins TRBV7-6 to TRBJ1-1; 9 bases line up with TRBD1. The V gene's germline CDR1 is SGHVS and CDR2 FNYEAQ. J was trimmed by 5 bases and V by 6 bases; bases with no gene match: 7. This CDR3 spans 14 amino acids. The CDR3 loop reads CASSTGTGSTEAFF. The CDR3 DNA reads TGTGCCAGCAGTACCGGGACAGGGAGTACTGAAGCTTTCTTT. The full variable domain, in which reference TRBV7-6 and TRBJ1-1 provide the parts outside the CDR3, is GAGVSQSPRYKVTKRGQDVALRCDPISGHVSLYWYRQALGQGPEFLTYFNYEAQQDKSGLPNDRFSAERPEGSISTLTIQRTEQRDSAMYRCASSTGTGSTEAFFGQGTRLTVV.

V is TRBV21-1 and J is TRBJ2-2; the table names TRBD1, a call not compared with the DNA. TRBV21-1 corresponds to a pseudogene. CDR3 length: 17 amino acids. CDR3 DNA: TGTGCCAGCAGCAATGGAGGGGACAGGGAGTACACCGGGGAGCTGTTTTTT. It codes for CASSNGGDREYTGELFF.

This clone showed up just once. The genes are TRBV5-1 and TRBJ1-1; 9 bases match TRBD1. Germline V gene sequence: CDR1 SGHRS, CDR2 YFSETQ. This CDR3 has 17 residues. The V gene end was trimmed by 0 bases and the J gene end by 0 bases; junction bases not matched to a gene: 6. DNA for the CDR3: TGCGCCAGCAGCTTGGCCCAACAGGGGGCACTGAACACTGAAGCTTTCTTT. Translating gives CASSLAQQGALNTEAFF. Looking up the rest from reference TRBV5-1 and TRBJ1-1 gives the full variable domain: KAGVTQTPRYLIKTRGQQVTLSCSPISGHRSVSWYQQTPGQGLQFLFEYFSETQRNKGNFPGRFSGRQFSNSRSEMNVSTLELGDSALYLCASSLAQQGALNTEAFFGQGTRLTVV.

The chain couples TRBV23-1 to TRBJ1-5; D is unresolved. TRBV23-1 counts as an open reading frame of uncertain function. The CDR3 is made up of 14 amino acids. V lost 2 bases, J lost 6 bases, and 11 bases lay in between. CDR3 sequence: CASSQSRRFQPQHF. CDR3 coding DNA: TGCGCCAGCAGTCAAAGTAGGAGATTTCAGCCCCAGCATTTT.

The chain recombines TRBV11-2 with TRBJ2-1; a possible D gene is TRBD2 (5 bases). Germline lookup yields CDR1 SGHAT and CDR2 FQNNGV. The CDR3 is 16 amino acids. The V and J ends lost 3 bases and 4 bases respectively, with 16 bases between them. The CDR3 protein is CASSLSGGRNYNEQFF. The CDR3, as DNA: TGTGCCAGCAGCTTGAGCGGAGGACGAAATTACAATGAGCAGTTCTTC. Complete variable domain (other parts from reference TRBV11-2 and TRBJ2-1): EAGVAQSPRYKIIEKRQSVAFWCNPISGHATLYWYQQILGQGPKLLIQFQNNGVVDDSQLPKDRFSAERLKGVDSTLKIQPAKLEDSAVYLCASSLSGGRNYNEQFFGPGTRLTVL.

This chain uses TRBV5-6 with TRBJ1-2, with TRBD1 as a possible D gene (6 bases). The V end lost 6 bases, the J end lost 2 bases, and 8 bases lay between the germline ends. The CDR3 is made up of 12 amino acids. Per the germline V gene, CDR1 is SGHDT and CDR2 is YYEEEE. CDR3 nucleotides: TGTGCCAGCAAAACAGGGAACTATGGCTACACCTTC. It specifies CASKTGNYGYTF. Using reference TRBV5-6 and TRBJ1-2 for the parts outside the CDR3, the full variable domain is DAGVTQSPTHLIKTRGQQVTLRCSPKSGHDTVSWYQQALGQGPQFIFQYYEEEERQRGNFPDRFSGHQFPNYSSELNVNALLLGDSALYLCASKTGNYGYTFGSGTRLTVV.

The chain has TRBV24-1 and TRBJ1-2; D is undetermined. This CDR3 contains 12 residues. Per germline, CDR1 KGHDR and CDR2 SFDVKD. The V gene lost 2 bases and the J gene lost 7 bases, with 7 bases spanning the gap. The CDR3 loop is CATSDSVVGYTF. Written as DNA, the CDR3 is TGTGCCACCAGTGATTCGGTGGTTGGCTACACCTTC.

The genes are TRBV20-1 and TRBJ1-2, with D maybe TRBD1 (6 bases). The V and J ends lost 3 bases and 8 bases respectively, with 13 bases between them. Per germline, CDR1 DFQATT and CDR2 SNEGSKA (reference sequence). CDR3 length: 12 amino acids. CDR3 sequence: CSASDGGRGYTF. In nucleotides, the CDR3 is TGCAGTGCTAGTGACGGGGGGCGAGGCTACACCTTC.

This clone appeared a single time. This sequence joins TRBV13 and TRBJ1-2; TRBD1 aligns across 9 bases. Germline loops: CDR1 PRHDT, CDR2 FYEKMQ (reference sequence). V lost 5 bases and J lost 0; bases outside the gene matches: 7. This CDR3 is 16 amino acids long. In nucleotides, the CDR3 is TGTGCCAGCAGCAAAAGTTGGACAGGGGCTAACTATGGCTACACCTTC. Protein: CASSKSWTGANYGYTF.

V is TRBV6-4 and J is TRBJ2-1; a possible D gene is TRBD1 (6 bases). V lost 3 bases and J 8 bases, leaving 11 bases between the germline ends. Germline CDR1 and CDR2: MRHNA and SNTAGT. The CDR3 sequence is 13 residues long. CDR3 loop: CASSEQGPDEQFF. For the CDR3, the DNA is TGTGCCAGCAGTGAACAGGGTCCCGATGAGCAGTTCTTC.

The chain recombines TRBV5-8 with TRBJ1-3; a possible D gene is TRBD1 (6 bases). V was pared by 0 bases and J by 2 bases, with 12 bases between. Germline loops: CDR1 SGHTS, CDR2 YDEGEE. This CDR3 comprises 16 residues. The CDR3 region is CASSLGDNIPGNTIYF. As DNA, the CDR3 is TGTGCCAGCAGCTTGGGGGACAATATTCCTGGAAACACCATATATTTT.

This clone was recorded only once. The rearrangement links TRBV2 to TRBJ1-1, with no clear D. V lost 7 bases and J lost 1, with 10 bases in between. The CDR3 contains 13 residues. From germline, CDR1 is SNHLY and CDR2 FYNNEI. This CDR3 reads CASMRLPNTEAFF. The CDR3 DNA reads as TGTGCCAGCATGCGACTTCCGAACACTGAAGCTTTCTTT.

The rearrangement uses TRBV11-2 and TRBJ1-1; D not certain. From germline, CDR1 is SGHAT and CDR2 FQNNGV. This CDR3 spans 14 amino acids. The V end was cut by 2 bases, the J end by 0 bases, with 7 bases between. CDR3 sequence (DNA): TGTGCCAGCAGCTTAACTCTTATGAACACTGAAGCTTTCTTT. Translating it yields CASSLTLMNTEAFF. The entire variable domain, with the rest obtained from reference TRBV11-2 and TRBJ1-1, is as follows: EAGVAQSPRYKIIEKRQSVAFWCNPISGHATLYWYQQILGQGPKLLIQFQNNGVVDDSQLPKDRFSAERLKGVDSTLKIQPAKLEDSAVYLCASSLTLMNTEAFFGQGTRLTVV.

The chain recombines TRBV18 with TRBJ1-4; D gene unclear. The V gene lost 3 bases and the J gene lost 4 bases, with 12 bases spanning the gap. Germline loops: CDR1 KGHSH, CDR2 LQKENI. The CDR3 length is 15 residues. CDR3 coding DNA: TGTGCCAGCTCACCCTCTATGCGTGGTAATGAAAAACTGTTTTTT. Amino acid sequence: CASSPSMRGNEKLFF.